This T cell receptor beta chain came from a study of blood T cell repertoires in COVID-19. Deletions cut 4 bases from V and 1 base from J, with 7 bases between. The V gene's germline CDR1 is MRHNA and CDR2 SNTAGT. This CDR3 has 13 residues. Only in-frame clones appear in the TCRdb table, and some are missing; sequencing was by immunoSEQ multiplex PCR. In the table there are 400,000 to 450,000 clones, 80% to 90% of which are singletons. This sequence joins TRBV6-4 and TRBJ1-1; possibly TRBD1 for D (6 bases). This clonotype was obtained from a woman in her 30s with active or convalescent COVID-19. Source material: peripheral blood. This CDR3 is CASSARGNTEAFF. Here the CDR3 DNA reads TGTGCCAGCAGTGCCAGGGGGAACACTGAAGCTTTCTTT.